The present entry profiles one T cell receptor (beta chain) with its context. The CDR3 length is 15 residues. V dropped 3 bases and J dropped 4 bases, with 15 bases sitting between them. Germline-derived CDR1 and CDR2 are LGHNA and YSLEER. Per the original methods: The authors estimated nucleated cell counts from reference gene primer amplification. Using immunoSEQ multiplex PCR, the repertoire was profiled, and TCRdb retains in-frame clones only, with some absent. The V and J calls and clone size are taken from that table; D and trimming were inferred from the DNA. The sample shows over 85,000 clones, around 85% of them seen only once. The sample belongs to a study of blood T cell repertoires in COVID-19. Study-wide context: The United States, Italy and Spain were the sources of the acute and convalescent COVID-19 samples. Sources were T cells, B-cell-depleted T cells, or PBMCs; the material itself was cDNA or gDNA.

Sequenced material: peripheral blood. The V call is TRBV4-3, the J call TRBJ1-2; D gene ambiguous. This clonotype originated in a human donor in a cohort sampled during active COVID-19. CDR3 protein: CASSHSEGRRYGYTF. In DNA, the CDR3 is TGCGCCAGCAGCCACTCAGAAGGGAGACGCTATGGCTACACCTTC.